The 17 T cell receptor beta chains presented below share a single source sample, sequenced in a study of T cell responses to AZD1222 COVID-19 vaccine. The assay was immunoSEQ multiplex PCR, and TCRdb's table has in-frame clones only and misses some. The table lists about 96,000 clones, roughly nine tenths of them singletons. Sequenced material: peripheral blood, taken on day 0 of AZD1222 vaccination. Receptor source: an adult in good health.

The chain has TRBV3-1 (or the pseudogene TRBV3-2) and TRBJ1-1, with D perhaps TRBD1 (5 bases). V lost 11 bases, J lost 5 bases, and 21 bases lay in between. The CDR3 length is 14 residues. Germline CDR1 and CDR2: LGHDT and YNNKEL (reference sequence). This chain's CDR3 is CASQRRGRGTEAFF. The CDR3 DNA reads TGTGCCTCACAAAGGAGGGGTAGGGGTACTGAAGCTTTCTTT.

The chain has TRBV20-1 and TRBJ1-1; TRBD1 is a possible D gene (6 bases). The V end was cut by 3 bases, the J end by 1 base, with 12 bases between. Germline CDR1 and CDR2: DFQATT and SNEGSKA (reference sequence). The CDR3 runs 14 residues. CDR3 amino acids: CSASSPGENTEAFF. The DNA of the CDR3 is TGCAGTGCTAGTAGTCCAGGGGAGAACACTGAAGCTTTCTTT.

J is TRBJ1-4 and V is TRBV5-5, with D perhaps TRBD1 (5 bases). Per germline, CDR1 SGHKS and CDR2 YYEKEE (reference sequence). The CDR3 runs 17 residues. The germline V and J ends were trimmed by 4 bases and 4 bases, with 20 bases remaining between them. CDR3 nucleotide sequence: TGTGCCAGCAGCCTTACCGAGGGGACGGTACATAATGAAAAACTGTTTTTT. Its translation is CASSLTEGTVHNEKLFF.

The chain is built from TRBV3-1 (or the pseudogene TRBV3-2) and TRBJ2-3, with 8 bases matching TRBD2. In germline, CDR1 is LGHDT, CDR2 YNNKEL (reference sequence). The CDR3 covers 17 residues. V gave up 0 bases and J gave up 1 base; unmatched junction bases: 6. The CDR3 coding sequence is TGTGCCAGCAGCCAAGATCCTCTGCGGGGGGGCACAGATACGCAGTATTTT. It translates to CASSQDPLRGGTDTQYF.

The V gene is TRBV30, the J gene TRBJ2-3, with D perhaps being TRBD1 or TRBD2 (5 bases each). V was trimmed by 0 bases and J by 0 bases, leaving 13 bases between them. This CDR3 comprises 16 residues. Germline V CDR1 and CDR2: GTSNPN, SVGIG (reference sequence). The CDR3 bases are TGTGCCTGGAGTGTAGGGGCGGGCGGAAGCACAGATACGCAGTATTTT. As protein: CAWSVGAGGSTDTQYF.

This chain joins TRBV3-1 (or the pseudogene TRBV3-2) and TRBJ1-2; a possible D gene is TRBD1 (6 bases). V lost 0 bases, J lost 3 bases, and 11 bases lay in between. The CDR3 is 15 amino acids. Germline V gives CDR1 LGHDT, CDR2 YNNKEL (reference sequence). CDR3 sequence: CASSQESGEYYGYTF. The CDR3 nucleotides are TGTGCCAGCAGCCAAGAGTCAGGGGAGTACTATGGCTACACCTTC.

This clone has a handful of counts. The chain carries TRBV9 and TRBJ1-1, with D perhaps TRBD1 (6 bases). V was pared by 0 bases and J by 5 bases, with 14 bases between. This CDR3 has 15 amino acids. Germline assignment: CDR1 SGDLS and CDR2 YYNGEE. DNA for the CDR3: TGTGCCAGCAGCGTAGTAAAGGGGGAGGGGACTGAAGCTTTCTTT. It yields the protein CASSVVKGEGTEAFF. The full variable domain, rest sourced from reference TRBV9 and TRBJ1-1, is DSGVTQTPKHLITATGQRVTLRCSPRSGDLSVYWYQQSLDQGLQFLIQYYNGEERAKGNILERFSAQQFPDLHSELNLSSLELGDSALYFCASSVVKGEGTEAFFGQGTRLTVV.

The chain uses TRBV11-2 and TRBJ2-5; the D gene is possibly TRBD2 (6 bases). Trimming left V 3 bases short and J 5 bases short, with 13 bases between. The CDR3 is 14 amino acids. Germline CDR1 SGHAT, CDR2 FQNNGV. The CDR3 spells CASSFGGIAETQYF. In DNA form, the CDR3 reads TGTGCCAGCAGCTTTGGGGGGATTGCGGAGACCCAGTACTTC.

This clone came up once. V usage is TRBV6-5 and J usage is TRBJ2-2; perhaps TRBD1 as D (5 bases). The CDR3 is 15 residues long. Trimming stripped 5 bases from V and 1 base from J, with 11 bases between. Germline V gives CDR1 MNHEY, CDR2 SVGAGI. The CDR3 reads CASSRVRVNTGELFF. The CDR3 coding sequence is TGTGCCAGCAGTCGGGTCAGGGTGAACACCGGGGAGCTGTTTTTT.

The gene calls are TRBV19 and TRBJ1-2, with D possibly matching TRBD1 (5 bases). The CDR3 totals 14 residues. CDR1 is LNHDA and CDR2 is SQIVND in the germline V gene (reference sequence). V was pared by 3 bases and J by 4 bases, with 12 bases between. CDR3 in DNA: TGTGCCAGTAGTATCTCCGGGACGATCTATGGCTACACCTTC. The encoded protein is CASSISGTIYGYTF.

The gene calls are TRBV30 and TRBJ2-7; TRBD2 matches 13 bases. The V and J ends lost 3 bases and 8 bases, in that order; junction bases with no gene match: 10. The CDR3 sequence is 15 residues long. Germline V CDR1 and CDR2: GTSNPN, SVGIG (reference sequence). The CDR3 DNA sequence: TGTGCCTGGAGCCGAGGGGGGACTAGCGGGGTAAAGCAGTACTTC. Translating gives CAWSRGGTSGVKQYF.

V and J are TRBV25-1 and TRBJ2-2; 11 nucleotides line up with TRBD1. From germline, CDR1 is MGHDK and CDR2 SYGVNS. The CDR3 extends over 16 amino acids. The trim removed 6 bases at V and 2 bases at J, leaving 5 bases unmatched. The CDR3 loop is CASRGQGAGNTGELFF. CDR3 DNA sequence: TGTGCCAGCAGAGGACAGGGGGCCGGCAACACCGGGGAGCTGTTTTTT.

This chain uses TRBV11-2 with TRBJ1-1, with unresolved D. Germline V gives CDR1 SGHAT, CDR2 FQNNGV. The CDR3 is 14 amino acids. The V gene lost 0 bases and the J gene lost 2 bases, with 7 bases spanning the gap. DNA for the CDR3: TGTGCCAGCAGCTTAGACCCGAGTAACACTGAAGCTTTCTTT. Translation: CASSLDPSNTEAFF.

This clone has just one count. The chain employs TRBV5-1 and TRBJ2-6; the D is unclear. Germline CDR1 and CDR2: SGHRS and YFSETQ. The CDR3 loop spans 16 amino acids. V was shortened by 0 bases and J by 0 bases, with 7 bases between the two germline ends. DNA for the CDR3: TGCGCCAGCAGCTTGGAGGTGAGCTCTGGGGCCAACGTCCTGACTTTC. This codes for CASSLEVSSGANVLTF.

The chain couples TRBV6-1 to TRBJ1-2, with D maybe TRBD1 (6 bases). Germline assignment: CDR1 MNHNS and CDR2 SASEGT. Trimming removed 3 bases at V and 3 bases at J, with 14 bases between. The CDR3 spans 15 residues. This chain's CDR3 is CASSDPAGAYYGYTF. CDR3 nucleotides: TGTGCCAGCAGTGATCCCGCAGGGGCTTACTATGGCTACACCTTC.

J is TRBJ2-2 and V is TRBV9, with D tentatively TRBD2 (6 bases). The V gene's germline CDR1 is SGDLS and CDR2 YYNGEE. V was shortened by 4 bases and J by 4 bases, with 26 bases between the two germline ends. The CDR3 is made up of 19 amino acids. The CDR3 region is CASSTHTIREGRGTGELFF. The CDR3 nucleotides are TGTGCCAGCAGCACACATACCATTAGAGAAGGGCGGGGCACCGGGGAGCTGTTTTTT.

This clone was counted a single time. In DNA form, the CDR3 reads TGTGCCAGCAGTGTGTTCGGGGCCTATGGCTACACCTTC. Its translation is CASSVFGAYGYTF. V is TRBV2 and J is TRBJ1-2, with D possibly matching TRBD1 (5 bases). This CDR3 comprises 13 residues. V lost 4 bases and J 4 bases, leaving 10 bases between the germline ends. Germline-derived CDR1 and CDR2 are SNHLY and FYNNEI.